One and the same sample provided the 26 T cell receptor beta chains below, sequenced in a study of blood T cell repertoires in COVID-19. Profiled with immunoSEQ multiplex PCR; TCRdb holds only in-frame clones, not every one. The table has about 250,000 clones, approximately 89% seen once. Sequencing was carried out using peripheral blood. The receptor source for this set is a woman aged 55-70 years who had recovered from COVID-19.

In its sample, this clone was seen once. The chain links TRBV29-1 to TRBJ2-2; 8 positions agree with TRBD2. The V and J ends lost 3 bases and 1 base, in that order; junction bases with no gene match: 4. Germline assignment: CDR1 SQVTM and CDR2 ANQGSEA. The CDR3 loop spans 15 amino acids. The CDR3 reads CSVDLAGGNTGELFF. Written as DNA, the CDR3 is TGCAGCGTTGATCTGGCGGGGGGGAACACCGGGGAGCTGTTTTTT.

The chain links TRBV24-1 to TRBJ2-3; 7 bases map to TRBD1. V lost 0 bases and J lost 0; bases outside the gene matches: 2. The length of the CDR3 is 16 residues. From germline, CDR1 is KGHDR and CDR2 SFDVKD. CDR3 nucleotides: TGTGCCACCAGTGATTTGGCAGGGGGTAGCACAGATACGCAGTATTTT. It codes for CATSDLAGGSTDTQYF.

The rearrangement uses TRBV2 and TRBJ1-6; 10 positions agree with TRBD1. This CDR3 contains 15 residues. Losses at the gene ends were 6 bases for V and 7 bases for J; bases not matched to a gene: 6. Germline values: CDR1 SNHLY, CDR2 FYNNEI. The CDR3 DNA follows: TGTGCCAGCAGGCCGGGGACAGGGGAAAATTCACCCCTCCACTTT. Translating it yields CASRPGTGENSPLHF.

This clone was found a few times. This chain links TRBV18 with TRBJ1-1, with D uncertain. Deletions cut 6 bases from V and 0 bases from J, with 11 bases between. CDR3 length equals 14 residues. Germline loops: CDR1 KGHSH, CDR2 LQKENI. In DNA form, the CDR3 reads TGTGCCAGCTCCACAACCGGGATGAACACTGAAGCTTTCTTT. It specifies CASSTTGMNTEAFF.

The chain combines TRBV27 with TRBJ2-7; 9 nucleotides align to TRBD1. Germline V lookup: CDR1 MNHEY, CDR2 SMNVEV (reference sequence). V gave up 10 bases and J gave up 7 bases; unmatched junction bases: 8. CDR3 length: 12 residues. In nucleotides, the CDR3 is TGTGCCATCGGGACAGGGTCGAGGGAGCAGTACTTC. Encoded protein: CAIGTGSREQYF.

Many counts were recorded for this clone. The CDR3 nucleotides read TGTGCCAGCAGCTTGGCCGGGACTCACATTCACAATGAGCAGTTCTTC. It encodes CASSLAGTHIHNEQFF. The genes are TRBV7-9 and TRBJ2-1; possible D gene TRBD2, 6 bases. V was cut by 3 bases and J by 5 bases, with 17 bases left in between. This CDR3 is 16 amino acids long. CDR1 SEHNR and CDR2 FQNEAQ come from the germline V gene (reference sequence).

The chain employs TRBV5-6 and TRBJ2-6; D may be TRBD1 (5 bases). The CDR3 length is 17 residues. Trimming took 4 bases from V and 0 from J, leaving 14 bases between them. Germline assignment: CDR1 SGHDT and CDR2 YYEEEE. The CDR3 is CASSRGLGTSGANVLTF. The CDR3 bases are TGTGCCAGCAGCAGGGGCCTGGGCACCTCTGGGGCCAACGTCCTGACTTTC.

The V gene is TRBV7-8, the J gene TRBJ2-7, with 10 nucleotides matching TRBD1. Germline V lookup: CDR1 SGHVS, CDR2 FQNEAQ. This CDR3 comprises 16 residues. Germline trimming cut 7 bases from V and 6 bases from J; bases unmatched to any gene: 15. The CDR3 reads CASNVMERTGGFEQYF. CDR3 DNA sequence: TGTGCCAGCAACGTCATGGAAAGGACAGGGGGTTTCGAGCAGTACTTC.

The DNA of the CDR3 is TGTGCCAGCAGCTTAGTCCCGAGCACAGATACGCAGTATTTT. Translated: CASSLVPSTDTQYF. This chain connects TRBV11-2 to TRBJ2-3; D unresolved. This CDR3 is 14 amino acids long. Germline V gives CDR1 SGHAT, CDR2 FQNNGV. The germline V and J ends were trimmed by 1 base and 0 bases, with 5 bases remaining between them.

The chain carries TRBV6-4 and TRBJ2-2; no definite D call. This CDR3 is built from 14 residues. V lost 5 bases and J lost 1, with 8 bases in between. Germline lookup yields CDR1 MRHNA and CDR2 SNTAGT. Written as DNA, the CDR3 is TGTGCCAGCAGTTGGCGGATGAACACCGGGGAGCTGTTTTTT. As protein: CASSWRMNTGELFF.

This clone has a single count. DNA for the CDR3: TGTGCCAGCACTGGTCGGGCCTACGAGCAGTACTTC. It yields the protein CASTGRAYEQYF. The chain combines TRBV2 with TRBJ2-7; D remains unclear. The CDR3 length is 12 residues. Germline-derived CDR1 and CDR2 are SNHLY and FYNNEI. V lost 7 bases and J lost 2, with 9 bases in between.

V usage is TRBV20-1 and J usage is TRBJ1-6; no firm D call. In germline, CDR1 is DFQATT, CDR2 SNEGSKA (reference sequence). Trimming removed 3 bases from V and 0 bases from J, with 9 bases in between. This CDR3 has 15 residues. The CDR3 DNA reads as TGCAGTGCTAGTTCGCGCAACTCCTATAATTCACCCCTCCACTTT. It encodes CSASSRNSYNSPLHF.

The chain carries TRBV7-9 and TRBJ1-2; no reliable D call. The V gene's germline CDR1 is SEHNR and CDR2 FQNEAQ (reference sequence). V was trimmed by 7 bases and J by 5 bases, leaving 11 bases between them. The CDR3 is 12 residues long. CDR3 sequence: CASTPGGYGYTF. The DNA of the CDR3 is TGTGCCAGCACCCCGGGAGGTTATGGCTACACCTTC. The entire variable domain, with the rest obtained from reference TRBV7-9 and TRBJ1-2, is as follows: DTGVSQNPRHKITKRGQNVTFRCDPISEHNRLYWYRQTLGQGPEFLTYFQNEAQLEKSRLLSDRFSAERPKGSFSTLEIQRTEQGDSAMYLCASTPGGYGYTFGSGTRLTVV.

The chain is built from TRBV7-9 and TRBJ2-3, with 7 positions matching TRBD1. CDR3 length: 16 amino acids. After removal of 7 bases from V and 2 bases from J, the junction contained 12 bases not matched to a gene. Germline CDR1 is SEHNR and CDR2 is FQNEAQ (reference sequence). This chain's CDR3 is CASTLRAGGSTDTQYF. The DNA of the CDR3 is TGTGCCAGCACCCTCCGGGCAGGGGGTTCCACAGATACGCAGTATTTT.

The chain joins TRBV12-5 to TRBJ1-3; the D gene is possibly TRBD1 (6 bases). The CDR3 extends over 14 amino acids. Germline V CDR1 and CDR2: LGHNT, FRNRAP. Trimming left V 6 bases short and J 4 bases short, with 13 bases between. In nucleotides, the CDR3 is TGTGCTAGTGGCCCCGCCCAGGGGGGAAACACCATATATTTT. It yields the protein CASGPAQGGNTIYF. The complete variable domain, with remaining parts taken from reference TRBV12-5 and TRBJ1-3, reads DARVTQTPRHKVTEMGQEVTMRCQPILGHNTVFWYRQTMMQGLELLAYFRNRAPLDDSGMPKDRFSAEMPDATLATLKIQPSEPRDSAVYFCASGPAQGGNTIYFGEGSWLTVV.

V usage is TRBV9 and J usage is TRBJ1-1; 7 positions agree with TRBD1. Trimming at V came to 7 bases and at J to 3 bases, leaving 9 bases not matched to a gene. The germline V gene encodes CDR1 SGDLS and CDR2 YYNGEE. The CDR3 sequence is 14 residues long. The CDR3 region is CASALGGEDTEAFF. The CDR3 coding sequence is TGTGCCAGCGCCTTAGGGGGCGAGGACACTGAAGCTTTCTTT.

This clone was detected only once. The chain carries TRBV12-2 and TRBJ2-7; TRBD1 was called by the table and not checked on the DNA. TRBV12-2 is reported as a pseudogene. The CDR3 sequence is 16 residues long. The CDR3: CASRSPTGGNSYEQYF. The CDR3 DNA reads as TGTGCAAGTCGAAGCCCGACAGGGGGCAATTCCTACGAGCAGTACTTC.

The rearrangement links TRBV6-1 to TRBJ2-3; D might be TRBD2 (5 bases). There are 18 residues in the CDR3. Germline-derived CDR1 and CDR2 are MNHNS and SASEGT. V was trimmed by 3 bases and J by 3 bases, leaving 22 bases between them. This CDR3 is CASSDYPFGHEGTDTQYF. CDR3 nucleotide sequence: TGTGCCAGCAGTGACTACCCATTTGGCCACGAGGGAACAGATACGCAGTATTTT.

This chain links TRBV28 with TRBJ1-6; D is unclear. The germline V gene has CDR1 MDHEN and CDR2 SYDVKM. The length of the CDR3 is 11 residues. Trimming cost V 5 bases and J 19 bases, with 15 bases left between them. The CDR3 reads CASSPARGIHF. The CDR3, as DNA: TGTGCCAGCAGTCCGGCCCGCGGGATTCACTTT.

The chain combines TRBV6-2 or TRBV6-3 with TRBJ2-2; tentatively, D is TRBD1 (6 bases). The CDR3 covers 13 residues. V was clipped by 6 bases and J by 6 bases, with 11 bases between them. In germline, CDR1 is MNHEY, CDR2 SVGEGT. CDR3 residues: CASSPQGAGELFF. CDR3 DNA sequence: TGTGCCAGCAGCCCACAGGGAGCCGGGGAGCTGTTTTTT.

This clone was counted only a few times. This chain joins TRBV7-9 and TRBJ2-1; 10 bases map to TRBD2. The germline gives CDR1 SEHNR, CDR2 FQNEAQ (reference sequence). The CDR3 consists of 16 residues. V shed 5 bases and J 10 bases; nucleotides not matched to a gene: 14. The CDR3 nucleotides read TGTGCCAGCAGCGACGTAGCGGGGGGCCCCGTGGGAGAGCAGTTCTTC. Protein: CASSDVAGGPVGEQFF.

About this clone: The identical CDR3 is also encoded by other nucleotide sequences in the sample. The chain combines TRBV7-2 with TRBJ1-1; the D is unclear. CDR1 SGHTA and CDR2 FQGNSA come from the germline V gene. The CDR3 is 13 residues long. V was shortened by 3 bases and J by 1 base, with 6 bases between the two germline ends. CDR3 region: CASSFSENTEAFF. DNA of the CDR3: TGTGCCAGCAGCTTTAGCGAGAACACTGAAGCTTTCTTT.

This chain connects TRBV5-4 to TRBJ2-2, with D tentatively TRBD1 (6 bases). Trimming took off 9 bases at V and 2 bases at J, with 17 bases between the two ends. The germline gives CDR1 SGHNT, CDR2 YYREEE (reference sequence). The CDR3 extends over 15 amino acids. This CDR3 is CATHRVEVNTGELFF. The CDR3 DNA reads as TGTGCCACCCACAGGGTTGAGGTCAACACCGGGGAGCTGTTTTTT.

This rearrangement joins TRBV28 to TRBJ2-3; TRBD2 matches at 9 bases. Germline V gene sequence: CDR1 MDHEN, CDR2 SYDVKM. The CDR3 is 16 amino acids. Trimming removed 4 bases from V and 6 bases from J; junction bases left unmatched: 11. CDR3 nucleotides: TGTGCCAGCAGTTCCCAATCCGGGGCGGGGGGGGATACGCAGTATTTT. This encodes CASSSQSGAGGDTQYF. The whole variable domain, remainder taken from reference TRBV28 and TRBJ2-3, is DVKVTQSSRYLVKRTGEKVFLECVQDMDHENMFWYRQDPGLGLRLIYFSYDVKMKEKGDIPEGYSVSREKKERFSLILESASTNQTSMYLCASSSQSGAGGDTQYFGPGTRLTVL.

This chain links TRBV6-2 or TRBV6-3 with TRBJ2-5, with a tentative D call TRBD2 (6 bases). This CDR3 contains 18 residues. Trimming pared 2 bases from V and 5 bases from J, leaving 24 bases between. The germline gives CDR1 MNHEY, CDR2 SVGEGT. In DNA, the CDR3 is TGTGCCAGCAGTTACCGACTAGGGGACTCCCCAGGATCGGAGACCCAGTACTTC. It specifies CASSYRLGDSPGSETQYF.

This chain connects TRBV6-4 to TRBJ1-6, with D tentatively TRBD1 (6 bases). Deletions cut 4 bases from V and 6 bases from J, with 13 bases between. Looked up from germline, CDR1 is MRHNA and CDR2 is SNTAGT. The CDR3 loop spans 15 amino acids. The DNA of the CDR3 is TGTGCCAGCAGTGCTGTGGGAGGGGGTAATTCACCCCTCCACTTT. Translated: CASSAVGGGNSPLHF.